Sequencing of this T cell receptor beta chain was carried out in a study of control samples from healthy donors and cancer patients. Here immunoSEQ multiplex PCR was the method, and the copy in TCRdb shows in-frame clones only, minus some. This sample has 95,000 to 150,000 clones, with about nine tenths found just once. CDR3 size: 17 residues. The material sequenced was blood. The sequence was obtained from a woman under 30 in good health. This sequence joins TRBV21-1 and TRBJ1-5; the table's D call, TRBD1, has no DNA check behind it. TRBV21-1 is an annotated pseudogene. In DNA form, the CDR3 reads TGTGCCAGCAGACTGATTCTGCAGGGCTGGCGCAATCAGCCCCAGCATTTT. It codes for CASRLILQGWRNQPQHF.